Each of the 2 T cell receptor beta chains below was sequenced from the same sample in a study of TIL therapy for anti-PD-1-resistant metastatic lung cancer. As to time point: pre-treatment sample, taken before nivolumab and TIL therapy. The libraries were made with immunoSEQ v3. The table came from immunoSEQ multiplex PCR; TCRdb's copy has only in-frame clones and leaves some out. The table records about 50,000 clones, 65% to 90% of them present only once. The starting material was blood, obtained at baseline. Receptor source: a person aged 25 to 80 with non-small cell lung cancer.

J is TRBJ2-7 and V is TRBV4-2; D remains unclear. There are 12 residues in the CDR3. Trimming took off 4 bases at V and 4 bases at J, with 8 bases between the two ends. Looked up from germline, CDR1 is LGHNA and CDR2 is YNFKEQ. The CDR3 DNA sequence: TGTGCCAGCAGCCCAGACTCTTACGAGCAGTACTTC. It encodes CASSPDSYEQYF.

The table lists this clone with a few counts. J is TRBJ2-7 and V is TRBV6-2 or TRBV6-3; TRBD1 matches 10 bases. CDR1 and CDR2 (germline): MNHEY, SVGEGT. V trimming: 6 bases; J trimming: 1 base; junction bases outside the gene matches: 6. The CDR3 spans 15 residues. The CDR3 region is CASSLGQGISYEQYF. CDR3 DNA sequence: TGTGCCAGCAGCTTGGGACAGGGGATTTCCTACGAGCAGTACTTC.